One TCR beta chain is described in this entry. This table comes from immunoSEQ multiplex PCR, and its TCRdb copy is limited to in-frame clones, with some not included. The sample yields about 59,000 clones, approximately 89% seen once. These data originate in a study of control samples from healthy donors and cancer patients. The CDR3 extends over 11 amino acids. The sequenced sample was PBMCs. This receptor was taken from a woman in her sixties or seventies with lung cancer. The rearrangement links TRBV21-1 to TRBJ2-1. TRBV21-1 counts as a pseudogene. The CDR3 sequence is CASSRRGEQFF. In DNA form, the CDR3 reads TGTGCCAGCAGCAGGCGTGGTGAGCAGTTCTTC.